The 21 T cell receptor beta chains below all came from one sample that was sequenced in a study of OX40 agonist ivuxolimab in advanced cancers. Here immunoSEQ multiplex PCR was the method, and the copy in TCRdb shows in-frame clones only, minus some. The table includes tens of thousands of clones, approximately 84% detected once. The source material was CD4+ or CD8+ T cells sorted from blood, sampled in a trial of the OX40 agonist ivuxolimab. These receptors were obtained from an adult with an advanced solid tumor such as melanoma, head and neck, liver or kidney cancer.

The V and J genes are TRBV19 and TRBJ1-5, with unresolved D. The CDR3 contains 15 residues. Trimming removed 7 bases at V and 1 base at J, with 14 bases between. Germline loops: CDR1 LNHDA, CDR2 SQIVND (reference sequence). The CDR3 coding sequence is TGTGCCAGTACCCTGGTCGGTGGAAGCAATCAGCCCCAGCATTTT. Its translation is CASTLVGGSNQPQHF. The full variable domain, its missing parts supplied by reference TRBV19 and TRBJ1-5, is DGGITQSPKYLFRKEGQNVTLSCEQNLNHDAMYWYRQDPGQGLRLIYYSQIVNDFQKGDIAEGYSVSREKKESFPLTVTSAQKNPTAFYLCASTLVGGSNQPQHFGDGTRLSIL.

The V gene is TRBV7-2, the J gene TRBJ2-3; 10 positions match TRBD2. Germline V gene sequence: CDR1 SGHTA, CDR2 FQGNSA. V was pared by 7 bases and J by 6 bases, with 7 bases of the junction left unmatched. The CDR3 extends over 14 amino acids. CDR3 amino acids: CASTPGLATDTQYF. CDR3 bases: TGTGCCAGCACTCCGGGACTAGCGACCGATACGCAGTATTTT.

V usage is TRBV5-5 and J usage is TRBJ1-4; the D gene is possibly TRBD1 (5 bases). V lost 3 bases, J lost 8 bases, and 11 bases lay in between. Germline CDR1 is SGHKS and CDR2 is YYEKEE (reference sequence). This CDR3 contains 13 residues. CDR3 nucleotides: TGTGCCAGCAGCTGGGGGGGAGACGAAAAACTGTTTTTT. This translates into CASSWGGDEKLFF.

The rearrangement joins TRBV7-9 to TRBJ1-6; D gene uncertain. Deletions cut 3 bases from V and 13 bases from J, with 13 bases between. In germline, CDR1 is SEHNR, CDR2 FQNEAQ (reference sequence). The CDR3 is 13 residues long. CDR3 sequence (DNA): TGTGCCAGCAGCTTTCGGACGGAAGGGCCCCTCCACTTT. Residues: CASSFRTEGPLHF.

The chain recombines TRBV5-1 with TRBJ2-3, with 10 bases matching TRBD1. This CDR3 has 16 residues. V trimming: 5 bases; J trimming: 0 bases; junction bases outside the gene matches: 6. Germline assignment: CDR1 SGHRS and CDR2 YFSETQ. The CDR3 DNA is TGCGCCAGCAGTCCGGGACAGGGGTCTAGCACAGATACGCAGTATTTT. Protein: CASSPGQGSSTDTQYF.

The chain couples TRBV7-8 to TRBJ2-7; D is possibly TRBD2 (5 bases). V dropped 3 bases and J dropped 5 bases, with 14 bases sitting between them. The length of the CDR3 is 14 residues. The V gene's germline CDR1 is SGHVS and CDR2 FQNEAQ. DNA of the CDR3: TGTGCCAGCAGCTTTCCCGGGGTCGGCAACGAGCAGTACTTC. It is translated as CASSFPGVGNEQYF.

This chain connects TRBV18 to TRBJ1-1; no reliable D call. Germline CDR1 and CDR2: KGHSH and LQKENI. Trimming took off 5 bases at V and 0 bases at J, with 7 bases between the two ends. The CDR3 extends over 13 amino acids. CDR3 in DNA: TGTGCCAGCTCAGAGGCCTTGAACACTGAAGCTTTCTTT. Its protein product is CASSEALNTEAFF.

V and J are TRBV28 and TRBJ1-1; D may be TRBD1 (5 bases). The CDR3 is 11 residues long. V lost 2 bases, J lost 10 bases, and 8 bases lay in between. Germline-derived CDR1 and CDR2 are MDHEN and SYDVKM. The CDR3 DNA reads TGTGCCAGCAGTTTAGGGGGTCGAGCTTTCTTT. Encoded protein: CASSLGGRAFF.

V gene TRBV28 combines with J gene TRBJ1-2; TRBD1 aligns across 10 bases. Germline values: CDR1 MDHEN, CDR2 SYDVKM. The CDR3 is made up of 14 amino acids. Trimming cost V 3 bases and J 5 bases; bases outside gene matches: 3. In nucleotides, the CDR3 is TGTGCCAGCAGTTTCGGGACAGGGGTATATGGCTACACCTTC. This translates into CASSFGTGVYGYTF.

The table lists this clone with a few counts. The chain combines TRBV5-4 with TRBJ2-5; 11 bases fit TRBD2. This CDR3 has 16 amino acids. V trimming: 0 bases; J trimming: 4 bases; junction bases outside the gene matches: 5. Germline-derived CDR1 and CDR2 are SGHNT and YYREEE (reference sequence). The CDR3 here is CASSLDTSGSSETQYF. CDR3 DNA: TGTGCCAGCAGCTTGGACACTAGCGGGAGTTCAGAGACCCAGTACTTC.

This chain uses TRBV27 with TRBJ2-2; D perhaps matches TRBD2 (7 bases). The ends were cut back, 3 bases at V and 7 bases at J, with 18 bases in the middle. The CDR3 has 16 residues. The germline gives CDR1 MNHEY, CDR2 SMNVEV (reference sequence). The CDR3 spells CASSFRRLAQGGELFF. In nucleotides, the CDR3 is TGTGCCAGCAGTTTCCGAAGACTAGCACAGGGCGGGGAGCTGTTTTTT.

V and J are TRBV30 and TRBJ2-5; 8 bases fit TRBD1. J lost 6 bases, V lost 1 base, and 10 bases had no gene match. Germline CDR1 reads GTSNPN; CDR2 reads SVGIG (reference sequence). The CDR3 runs to 15 residues. The CDR3 sequence: CAWSASDRGLKTQYF. DNA of the CDR3: TGTGCCTGGAGTGCCTCTGACAGGGGTTTGAAGACCCAGTACTTC.

V usage is TRBV6-6 and J usage is TRBJ2-3; a possible D gene is TRBD1 (6 bases). Trimming removed 2 bases from V and 1 base from J, with 10 bases in between. Germline values: CDR1 MNHNY, CDR2 SVGAGI (reference sequence). The CDR3 has 15 amino acids. CDR3 region: CASSYARQGTDTQYF. CDR3 DNA: TGTGCCAGCAGTTACGCCCGACAGGGCACAGATACGCAGTATTTT.

V is TRBV11-3 and J is TRBJ2-7, with D possibly matching TRBD2 (5 bases). Germline V lookup: CDR1 SGHNT, CDR2 YENEEA. The ends were cut back, 5 bases at V and 0 bases at J, with 11 bases in the middle. The CDR3 has 14 amino acids. CDR3 sequence (DNA): TGTGCCAGCAGCGTAACTAGGAGCTCCTACGAGCAGTACTTC. It translates to CASSVTRSSYEQYF.

This clone was picked up a small number of times. This sequence joins TRBV7-6 and TRBJ2-1, with D perhaps assigned TRBD1 or TRBD2 (6 bases each). CDR1 and CDR2 (germline): SGHVS, FNYEAQ. V was trimmed by 1 base and J by 3 bases, leaving 13 bases between them. The length of the CDR3 is 16 residues. The CDR3 region is CASSLEGGGGYNEQFF. CDR3 coding DNA: TGTGCCAGCAGCTTAGAGGGGGGAGGCGGCTACAATGAGCAGTTCTTC.

The rearrangement joins TRBV30 to TRBJ2-4, with D possibly matching TRBD2 (5 bases). Germline V CDR1 and CDR2: GTSNPN, SVGIG (reference sequence). The CDR3 has 14 residues. V lost 1 base to trimming and J lost 6 bases, with 13 bases between them. The chain's CDR3 is CAWSGEISLNIQYF. CDR3 nucleotide sequence: TGTGCCTGGAGTGGGGAGATCTCACTAAACATTCAGTACTTC. The variable domain in full, with the rest retrieved from reference TRBV30 and TRBJ2-4, is SQTIHQWPATLVQPVGSPLSLECTVEGTSNPNLYWYRQAAGRGLQLLFYSVGIGQISSEVPQNLSASRPQDRQFILSSKKLLLSDSGFYLCAWSGEISLNIQYFGAGTRLSVL.

V usage is TRBV9 and J usage is TRBJ2-5; 7 bases are shared with TRBD1. V was clipped by 3 bases and J by 4 bases; unmatched bases: 12. The CDR3 spans 16 residues. In germline, CDR1 is SGDLS, CDR2 YYNGEE. CDR3 in DNA: TGTGCCAGCAGCGCCAGGACAGGAGGTTTGGGAGAGACCCAGTACTTC. This sequence encodes CASSARTGGLGETQYF.

V usage is TRBV10-3 and J usage is TRBJ2-3; 12 bases match TRBD2. CDR3 length: 18 amino acids. J gave up 6 bases and V 4 bases, and 14 bases lay outside the gene matches. Germline V gene data show CDR1 as ENHRY and CDR2 as SYGVKD. The CDR3: CAISVGLAGGPAQDTQYF. In nucleotides, the CDR3 is TGTGCCATCAGTGTCGGGCTAGCGGGAGGGCCAGCCCAGGATACGCAGTATTTT.

The gene calls are TRBV18 and TRBJ2-3, with TRBD2 matching over 8 bases. V was clipped by 3 bases and J by 5 bases; unmatched bases: 7. This CDR3 comprises 15 residues. Germline-derived CDR1 and CDR2 are KGHSH and LQKENI. The CDR3 sequence is CASSPSGADLDTQYF. For the CDR3, the DNA is TGTGCCAGCTCACCTAGCGGGGCAGATTTAGATACGCAGTATTTT.

J is TRBJ2-7 and V is TRBV21-1. TRBV21-1 is assigned pseudogene status. The CDR3 extends over 19 amino acids. The CDR3 coding sequence is TGTGCCAGCAGCAAAGATGGATCGAGGGGTGTCTCCTTCACTGGCGAGCAGTACTTC. Translating it yields CASSKDGSRGVSFTGEQYF.

V usage is TRBV4-1 and J usage is TRBJ2-4; 10 positions match TRBD2. Trimming cost V 0 bases and J 3 bases; bases outside gene matches: 11. The CDR3 covers 19 residues. Germline values: CDR1 MGHRA, CDR2 YSYEKL. This chain's CDR3 is CASSQDRGASGSVKNIQYF. CDR3 nucleotide sequence: TGCGCCAGCAGCCAAGATCGTGGGGCTAGCGGGAGTGTCAAAAACATTCAGTACTTC.